The 18 T cell receptor beta chains given below trace back to one sample, sequenced in a study of shared clonotypes between healthy human individuals. Using immunoSEQ multiplex PCR, the repertoire was profiled, and TCRdb retains in-frame clones only, with some absent. The repertoire includes roughly 1,800,000 clones, about 95% of them detected once, and 1.2% sits in the top ten. Naive-designated CD8 cells lacked CD45RO, were positively enriched for CCR7, and omitted terminally differentiated effector memory CD45RA+ cells. The sample comprised naive CD8+ T cells sorted from blood. The receptor source for this set is a man aged 18 to 35 in good health.

This chain links TRBV6-5 with TRBJ2-1; 10 bases fit TRBD2. In germline, CDR1 is MNHEY, CDR2 SVGAGI. Germline trimming cut 0 bases from V and 6 bases from J; bases unmatched to any gene: 5. This CDR3 comprises 16 residues. The CDR3 is CASSYSRASGGNEQFF. The CDR3 DNA follows: TGTGCCAGCAGTTACTCTAGGGCTAGCGGGGGCAATGAGCAGTTCTTC.

The chain couples TRBV6-5 to TRBJ1-1, with TRBD1 as a possible D gene (5 bases). Trimming removed 1 base from V and 4 bases from J, with 16 bases in between. Germline V CDR1 and CDR2: MNHEY, SVGAGI. CDR3 length: 16 residues. The CDR3 here is CASSYFLGRRGTEAFF. CDR3 nucleotide sequence: TGTGCCAGCAGTTACTTCCTGGGTAGAAGGGGCACTGAAGCTTTCTTT.

This chain connects TRBV5-1 to TRBJ2-1, with D perhaps TRBD1 (6 bases). This CDR3 has 13 residues. Germline V gene data show CDR1 as SGHRS and CDR2 as YFSETQ. The ends were cut back, 0 bases at V and 8 bases at J, with 9 bases in the middle. CDR3 sequence: CASSLGGPYEQFF. CDR3 coding DNA: TGCGCCAGCAGCTTGGGGGGGCCATATGAGCAGTTCTTC.

The rearrangement uses TRBV5-1 and TRBJ2-1; 7 bases are shared with TRBD1. The length of the CDR3 is 14 residues. CDR1 and CDR2 (germline): SGHRS, YFSETQ. Trimming at V came to 0 bases and at J to 9 bases, leaving 6 bases not matched to a gene. The CDR3 nucleotides are TGCGCCAGCAGCTTGGAACAGGGGTCGGCTGAGCAGTTCTTC. Its protein is CASSLEQGSAEQFF.

This clone was observed once. At the DNA level, this CDR3 is encoded by other sequences in the same sample as well. V gene TRBV19 combines with J gene TRBJ2-6; no definite D call. This CDR3 is 15 amino acids long. V lost 1 base to trimming and J lost 0 bases, with 4 bases between them. Per germline, CDR1 LNHDA and CDR2 SQIVND (reference sequence). The CDR3 region is CASSIADSGANVLTF. In DNA form, the CDR3 reads TGTGCCAGTAGTATAGCCGACTCTGGGGCCAACGTCCTGACTTTC.

This clone was seen once. This chain connects TRBV25-1 to TRBJ2-3, with 8 bases identical to TRBD2. The CDR3 is 15 amino acids. The V gene end was trimmed by 4 bases and the J gene end by 4 bases; junction bases not matched to a gene: 7. The germline V gene has CDR1 MGHDK and CDR2 SYGVNS. CDR3 amino acids: CASSASSGWSDTQYF. The CDR3, as DNA: TGTGCCAGCAGTGCCTCTAGCGGGTGGTCAGATACGCAGTATTTT.

This clone has just one count. The chain has TRBV2 and TRBJ2-7; no firm D call. The V and J ends lost 5 bases and 6 bases respectively, with 14 bases between them. The CDR3 has 13 residues. Germline CDR1 is SNHLY and CDR2 is FYNNEI. CDR3 coding DNA: TGTGCCAGCAGTAGGACCTTGGCTTCCGAGCAGTACTTC. Its translation: CASSRTLASEQYF.

This chain joins TRBV27 and TRBJ2-7; 7 bases line up with TRBD1. The germline V gene has CDR1 MNHEY and CDR2 SMNVEV (reference sequence). Germline trimming cut 5 bases from V and 6 bases from J; bases unmatched to any gene: 10. CDR3 length equals 14 residues. CDR3 protein: CASSPQGVSIEQYF. The CDR3, as DNA: TGTGCCAGCAGTCCCCAGGGGGTATCAATCGAGCAGTACTTC.

The V call is TRBV7-2, the J call TRBJ2-1, with 9 positions matching TRBD1. V shed 8 bases, J shed 6 bases, and the junction held 8 bases outside the gene matches. Germline V gene lookup returns CDR1 SGHTA and CDR2 FQGNSA. The CDR3 length is 14 residues. Here the CDR3 DNA reads TGTGCCAGCGATTCGACAGGGGGAAGCAATGAGCAGTTCTTC. Its protein is CASDSTGGSNEQFF. The full variable domain, its missing parts supplied by reference TRBV7-2 and TRBJ2-1, is GAGVSQSPSNKVTEKGKDVELRCDPISGHTALYWYRQSLGQGLEFLIYFQGNSAPDKSGLPSDRFSAERTGGSVSTLTIQRTQQEDSAVYLCASDSTGGSNEQFFGPGTRLTVL.

This clone was counted only a few times. Other DNA sequences in the same sample also yield this CDR3. The chain couples TRBV27 to TRBJ2-3, with D unclear. Trimming left V 5 bases short and J 0 bases short, with 6 bases between. CDR1 and CDR2 (germline): MNHEY, SMNVEV (reference sequence). The CDR3 covers 13 residues. The CDR3 DNA reads as TGTGCCAGCAGTCCCCTAAGCACAGATACGCAGTATTTT. It yields the protein CASSPLSTDTQYF.

This clone was recorded only once. J is TRBJ2-5 and V is TRBV6-5; D is uncertain. CDR3 length: 13 residues. V lost 1 base and J 4 bases, leaving 7 bases between the germline ends. Germline CDR1 reads MNHEY; CDR2 reads SVGAGI. The CDR3 bases are TGTGCCAGCAGTTACTGGCTGGGAGAGACCCAGTACTTC. It specifies CASSYWLGETQYF.

This rearrangement joins TRBV7-9 to TRBJ2-1, with 10 bases fitting TRBD2. This CDR3 comprises 16 residues. V lost 5 bases and J lost 9; bases outside the gene matches: 13. CDR1 SEHNR and CDR2 FQNEAQ come from the germline V gene (reference sequence). The CDR3 spells CASSKTVLAGFTEQFF. The CDR3 DNA reads as TGTGCCAGCAGCAAGACGGTACTAGCGGGATTTACTGAGCAGTTCTTC.

This sequence joins TRBV6-5 and TRBJ2-7; TRBD1 matches at 7 bases. Germline trimming cut 4 bases from V and 7 bases from J; bases unmatched to any gene: 10. Looked up from germline, CDR1 is MNHEY and CDR2 is SVGAGI. The CDR3 contains 14 residues. The CDR3 DNA reads as TGTGCCAGCAGTTCCGCCTTGACAGGGAGTGAGCAGTACTTC. Translating it yields CASSSALTGSEQYF.

The V gene is TRBV5-4, the J gene TRBJ1-1; D is possibly TRBD1 (5 bases). Trimming stripped 7 bases from V and 1 base from J, with 11 bases between. CDR1 and CDR2 from the germline V gene are SGHNT and YYREEE (reference sequence). The CDR3 totals 13 residues. The CDR3 region is CASRQGPNTEAFF. CDR3 coding DNA: TGTGCCAGCCGTCAGGGCCCGAACACTGAAGCTTTCTTT.

The DNA of the CDR3 is TGTGCCAGCAGCTTATCAGAGAACTATGGCTACACCTTC. This encodes CASSLSENYGYTF. The J gene is TRBJ1-2, the V gene TRBV7-9; D gene uncertain. Germline CDR1 reads SEHNR; CDR2 reads FQNEAQ (reference sequence). Trimming stripped 2 bases from V and 2 bases from J, with 6 bases between. This CDR3 is 13 amino acids long. Looking up the rest from reference TRBV7-9 and TRBJ1-2 gives the full variable domain: DTGVSQNPRHKITKRGQNVTFRCDPISEHNRLYWYRQTLGQGPEFLTYFQNEAQLEKSRLLSDRFSAERPKGSFSTLEIQRTEQGDSAMYLCASSLSENYGYTFGSGTRLTVV.

The rearrangement joins TRBV4-3 to TRBJ2-3; no firm D call. Trimming took off 0 bases at V and 2 bases at J, with 9 bases between the two ends. This CDR3 contains 15 residues. Germline lookup yields CDR1 LGHNA and CDR2 YSLEER. CDR3 nucleotide sequence: TGCGCCAGCAGCCAAGATGAGGAGAACACAGATACGCAGTATTTT. Translated: CASSQDEENTDTQYF.

The V and J genes are TRBV19 and TRBJ2-7; 9 nucleotides align to TRBD2. The CDR3 length is 17 residues. The germline CDR1 and CDR2 sequences are LNHDA and SQIVND (reference sequence). The trim removed 6 bases at V and 2 bases at J, leaving 14 bases unmatched. The CDR3 reads CASSMGLAGRSPYEQYF. The CDR3 DNA reads TGTGCCAGTAGCATGGGGCTAGCGGGAAGGTCCCCCTACGAGCAGTACTTC.

Comments on this clone: Other DNA sequences from this sample encode an identical CDR3 as well. The V gene is TRBV27, the J gene TRBJ2-7, with D unclear. V dropped 3 bases and J dropped 4 bases, with 10 bases sitting between them. The CDR3 consists of 13 residues. Germline values: CDR1 MNHEY, CDR2 SMNVEV (reference sequence). In DNA, the CDR3 is TGTGCCAGCAGTTTCGAGCGTGGATACGAGCAGTACTTC. Translation: CASSFERGYEQYF.